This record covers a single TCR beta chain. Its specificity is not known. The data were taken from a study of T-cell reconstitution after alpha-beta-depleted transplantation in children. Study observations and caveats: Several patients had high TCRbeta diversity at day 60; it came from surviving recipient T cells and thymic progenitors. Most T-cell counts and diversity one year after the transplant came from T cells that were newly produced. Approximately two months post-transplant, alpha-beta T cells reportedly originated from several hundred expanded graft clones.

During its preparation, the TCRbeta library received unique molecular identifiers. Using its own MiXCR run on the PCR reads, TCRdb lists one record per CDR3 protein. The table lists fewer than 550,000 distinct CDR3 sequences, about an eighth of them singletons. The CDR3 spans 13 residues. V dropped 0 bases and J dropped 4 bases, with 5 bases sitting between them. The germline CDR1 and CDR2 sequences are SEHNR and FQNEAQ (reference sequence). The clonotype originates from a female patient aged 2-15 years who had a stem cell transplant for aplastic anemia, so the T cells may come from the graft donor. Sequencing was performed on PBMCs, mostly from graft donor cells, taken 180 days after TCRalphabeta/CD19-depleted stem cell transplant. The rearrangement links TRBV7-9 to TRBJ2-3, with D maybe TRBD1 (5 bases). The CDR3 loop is CASSLATADTQYF. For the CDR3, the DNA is TGTGCCAGCAGCTTAGCGACAGCAGATACGCAGTATTTT.